What follows are 4 T cell receptor beta chains derived from one specimen sequenced in a study of blood T cells in healthy people across ages. A second PCR, run for roughly 7 to 12 cycles, used a sample-barcoded 5' primer plus a J-beta primer mix. TCRdb analysed the 5' RACE reads with MiXCR anew, one entry per CDR3 protein. The data hold approximately 770,000 distinct CDR3 sequences, with roughly 60% observed a single time. Sequencing input: blood. The source is a man aged 30 to 39 in good health.

The chain links TRBV20-1 to TRBJ2-7; 10 nucleotides line up with TRBD2. TRBJ2-4 explains the end of the DNA better; the J call may be wrong. CDR3 length: 15 residues. CDR1 is DFQATT, CDR2 SNEGSKA, per germline (reference sequence). CDR3 in amino acids: CSARDPSGSQNIQYF. CDR3 sequence (DNA): TGCAGTGCTAGAGATCCTAGCGGGAGCCAAAACATTCAGTACTTC.

This clonotype was seen ten or more times. This chain uses TRBV24-1 with TRBJ2-1, with D maybe TRBD1 (6 bases). The germline CDR1 and CDR2 sequences are KGHDR and SFDVKD. V dropped 4 bases and J dropped 5 bases, with 23 bases sitting between them. The CDR3 is made up of 18 amino acids. The CDR3: CATSDRIYRGGVNNEQFF. Written as DNA, the CDR3 is TGTGCCACCAGTGACCGTATATATCGAGGGGGAGTAAACAATGAGCAGTTCTTC.

As concerns this clonotype: One end of the junction is discordant with germline, which a read error may explain. This sequence joins TRBV7-2 and TRBJ2-5, with TRBD2 matching 9 bases. CDR1 and CDR2 from the germline V gene are SGHTA and FQGNSA. The CDR3 extends over 15 amino acids. CDR3: CVSSLGGGVQETQYF. For the CDR3, the DNA is TGTGTCAGCAGCTTGGGCGGGGGGGTTCAAGAGACCCAGTACTTC.

The chain has TRBV6-2 or TRBV6-3 and TRBJ2-5, with 12 positions matching TRBD1. V lost 5 bases, J lost 5 bases, and 6 bases stayed unmatched. Germline CDR1 MNHEY, CDR2 SVGEGT. This CDR3 is built from 15 residues. Written as DNA, the CDR3 is TGTGCCAGCAGTCCCGGGACAGGGGGCGCGGAGACCCAGTACTTC. It is translated as CASSPGTGGAETQYF.